The 28 T cell receptor beta chains below come from one sample, sequenced in a study of post-analysis software for immune sequencing data. Study results and limitations: Five TRBV segments (TRBV5-6, TRBV5-1 and TRBV20-1 among them) occurred more frequently in patients than in controls.

These receptors have no known antigen. The TCR beta cDNA libraries contained unique molecular identifiers. In TCRdb, the PCR reads were re-called with MiXCR into one record per CDR3 protein. This sample has fewer than 900,000 distinct CDR3 sequences, with roughly 50% found just once. The sample taken for sequencing was blood. These receptors were taken from a girl aged 5 to 17 with multiple sclerosis.

The chain links TRBV5-5 to TRBJ2-5, with D perhaps matching TRBD1 or TRBD2 (6 bases each). The ends were cut back, 4 bases at V and 4 bases at J, with 11 bases in the middle. This CDR3 has 13 amino acids. Per the germline V gene, CDR1 is SGHKS and CDR2 is YYEKEE (reference sequence). The CDR3 bases are TGTGCCAGCAGCGAGGGGGGCGCAGAGACCCAGTACTTC. Its translation: CASSEGGAETQYF.

The rearrangement joins TRBV5-1 to TRBJ2-3; tentative D call: TRBD2 (6 bases). The CDR3 is made up of 17 amino acids. Germline V gives CDR1 SGHRS, CDR2 YFSETQ. The ends were cut back, 0 bases at V and 5 bases at J, with 19 bases in the middle. CDR3 bases: TGCGCCAGCAGCTTGGTAGCCCCGGGACTTGGTCGAGATACGCAGTATTTT. Translating it yields CASSLVAPGLGRDTQYF.

The chain links TRBV12-3 or TRBV12-4 to TRBJ2-1, with 8 positions matching TRBD2. The CDR3 runs 15 residues. Unmatched junction bases numbered 6, after V lost 8 bases and J lost 0 bases. CDR3 nucleotide sequence: TGTGCCAGCTCCCCAGCGGGAGACTCCTACAATGAGCAGTTCTTC. Translation gives CASSPAGDSYNEQFF.

The genes are TRBV5-1 and TRBJ2-7; D is possibly TRBD2 (6 bases). The CDR3 loop spans 15 amino acids. V shed 1 base and J shed 2 bases, with 13 bases lying between them. Per the germline V gene, CDR1 is SGHRS and CDR2 is YFSETQ. CDR3 bases: TGCGCCAGCAGCTTGTTGGTAGCGGAGCCCTACGAGCAGTACTTC. It encodes CASSLLVAEPYEQYF. The full variable domain, in which reference TRBV5-1 and TRBJ2-7 provide the parts outside the CDR3, is KAGVTQTPRYLIKTRGQQVTLSCSPISGHRSVSWYQQTPGQGLQFLFEYFSETQRNKGNFPGRFSGRQFSNSRSEMNVSTLELGDSALYLCASSLLVAEPYEQYFGPGTRLTVT.

This clonotype turned up a few times. The genes are TRBV5-1 and TRBJ2-5; 9 bases match TRBD1. The end of the DNA aligns better with TRBJ2-7, so the J call may be wrong. The CDR3 sequence is 17 residues long. Germline V CDR1 and CDR2: SGHRS, YFSETQ. The CDR3 region has the DNA TGCGCCAGCAGCTTGGAGCGATCGGGACAGGGTCTACGCGAGCAGTACTTC. This gives the protein CASSLERSGQGLREQYF.

V gene TRBV3-1 combines with J gene TRBJ1-5; D might be TRBD1 (5 bases). Germline V gene data show CDR1 as LGHDT and CDR2 as YNNKEL (reference sequence). The CDR3 is made up of 17 amino acids. The ends were cut back, 0 bases at V and 2 bases at J, with 14 bases in the middle. The DNA of the CDR3 is TGTGCCAGCAGCCAAGACCTAGTCGGGGCTGGCAATCAGCCCCAGCATTTT. Residues: CASSQDLVGAGNQPQHF.

This clonotype appeared a few times. The chain combines TRBV5-1 with TRBJ2-3; 7 bases match TRBD2. Trimming took 2 bases from V and 0 from J; bases not matched to a gene: 6. The CDR3 runs 16 residues. Per germline, CDR1 SGHRS and CDR2 YFSETQ. CDR3 sequence (DNA): TGCGCCAGCAGCTTTGTAGCGGGCTCTAGCACAGATACGCAGTATTTT. Translating it yields CASSFVAGSSTDTQYF. The whole variable domain, filled in from reference TRBV5-1 and TRBJ2-3, reads KAGVTQTPRYLIKTRGQQVTLSCSPISGHRSVSWYQQTPGQGLQFLFEYFSETQRNKGNFPGRFSGRQFSNSRSEMNVSTLELGDSALYLCASSFVAGSSTDTQYFGPGTRLTVL.

Remarks on this clonotype: At one end, the junction sequence differs from germline, possibly due to a read error. V is TRBV5-5 and J is TRBJ1-2; D is unclear. This CDR3 is 13 amino acids long. CDR1 is SGHKS and CDR2 is YYEKEE in the germline V gene (reference sequence). The CDR3 nucleotides are TGTGCCAGCAGCACTCGGGTATCGGATGGCTACATCTTC. Protein: CASSTRVSDGYIF. Full variable domain (missing parts from reference TRBV5-5 and TRBJ1-2): DAGVTQSPTHLIKTRGQQVTLRCSPISGHKSVSWYQQVLGQGPQFIFQYYEKEERGRGNFPDRFSARQFPNYSSELNVNALLLGDSALYLCASSTRVSDGYIFGSGTRLTVV.

V usage is TRBV20-1 and J usage is TRBJ2-1; 8 nucleotides agree with TRBD2. CDR3 length equals 16 residues. With 1 base clipped from V and 7 bases from J, the junction kept 12 bases outside the gene matches. Germline values: CDR1 DFQATT, CDR2 SNEGSKA (reference sequence). CDR3 sequence: CSARGTSGSVVNEQFF. CDR3 nucleotides: TGCAGTGCTAGAGGGACCAGCGGGAGTGTTGTGAATGAGCAGTTCTTC.

V and J are TRBV5-1 and TRBJ2-1; D gene uncertain. The CDR3 extends over 16 amino acids. The V and J ends lost 2 bases and 5 bases respectively, with 17 bases between them. Germline CDR1 and CDR2: SGHRS and YFSETQ. The CDR3 coding sequence is TGCGCCAGCAGCTTTTTCACGCCACAGATACACAATGAGCAGTTCTTC. Protein product: CASSFFTPQIHNEQFF. The whole variable domain, filled in from reference TRBV5-1 and TRBJ2-1, reads KAGVTQTPRYLIKTRGQQVTLSCSPISGHRSVSWYQQTPGQGLQFLFEYFSETQRNKGNFPGRFSGRQFSNSRSEMNVSTLELGDSALYLCASSFFTPQIHNEQFFGPGTRLTVL.

The rearrangement links TRBV6-2 or TRBV6-3 to TRBJ1-2; D possibly corresponds to TRBD1 (5 bases). The germline V gene has CDR1 MNHEY and CDR2 SVGEGT. V was pared by 6 bases and J by 2 bases, with 13 bases between. The length of the CDR3 is 14 residues. CDR3: CASSPGPLNYGYTF. CDR3 bases: TGTGCCAGCAGCCCGGGACCGCTGAACTATGGCTACACCTTC.

This clonotype was counted only a few times. The rearrangement uses TRBV15 and TRBJ2-7, with TRBD2 matching 8 bases. The CDR3 has 15 residues. V gave up 2 bases and J gave up 5 bases; unmatched junction bases: 8. Germline V gives CDR1 LNHNV, CDR2 YYDKDF (reference sequence). CDR3 in DNA: TGTGCCACCAGCAGACCCCGGGAGGGCCCTAACGAGCAGTACTTC. It encodes CATSRPREGPNEQYF. Full variable domain (remainder filled in from reference TRBV15 and TRBJ2-7): DAMVIQNPRYQVTQFGKPVTLSCSQTLNHNVMYWYQQKSSQAPKLLFHYYDKDFNNEADTPDNFQSRRPNTSFCFLDIRSPGLGDTAMYLCATSRPREGPNEQYFGPGTRLTVT.

This sequence joins TRBV6-6 and TRBJ2-1; D not certain. This CDR3 has 12 residues. Trimming shortened V by 2 bases and J by 8 bases, and 7 bases separated the two germline ends. Looked up from germline, CDR1 is MNHNY and CDR2 is SVGAGI (reference sequence). The DNA for the CDR3 is TGTGCCAGCAGTTACCCCAGCGATGAGCAGTTCTTC. Amino acids: CASSYPSDEQFF.

This clonotype was picked up one time. This rearrangement joins TRBV20-1 to TRBJ2-1; 9 bases fit TRBD2. The V gene's germline CDR1 is DFQATT and CDR2 SNEGSKA (reference sequence). Losses at the gene ends were 3 bases for V and 1 base for J; bases not matched to a gene: 13. There are 18 residues in the CDR3. This chain's CDR3 is CSASGLAGSWVSYNEQFF. The CDR3 DNA reads as TGCAGTGCTAGCGGCCTAGCGGGGTCTTGGGTGTCCTACAATGAGCAGTTCTTC.

This clonotype has just a few counts. The rearrangement joins TRBV25-1 to TRBJ2-7; 8 nucleotides agree with TRBD1. This CDR3 has 17 residues. Germline V lookup: CDR1 MGHDK, CDR2 SYGVNS. The V and J ends lost 5 bases and 0 bases, in that order; junction bases with no gene match: 12. Here the CDR3 DNA reads TGTGCCAGCAGTTCTGAACCCCGGACAGGGAGCTCCTACGAGCAGTACTTC. Translating gives CASSSEPRTGSSYEQYF.

In this sample, this clonotype turned up a few times. The V and J genes are TRBV29-1 and TRBJ2-5; no firm D call. In germline, CDR1 is SQVTM, CDR2 ANQGSEA. CDR3 length: 12 amino acids. The ends were cut back, 4 bases at V and 2 bases at J, with 8 bases in the middle. The CDR3 region has the DNA TGCAGCGTTGCGGTCGCACAAGAGACCCAGTACTTC. Translating gives CSVAVAQETQYF.

The chain has TRBV2 and TRBJ2-7; possible D gene TRBD2, 5 bases. V shed 8 bases and J shed 3 bases, with 11 bases lying between them. The CDR3 has 12 residues. Germline V gene sequence: CDR1 SNHLY, CDR2 FYNNEI. The CDR3 DNA is TGTGCCAGCGATATCGAGGGCTACGAGCAGTACTTC. Translated, it gives CASDIEGYEQYF.

This clonotype was counted only a few times. The chain joins TRBV6-6 to TRBJ1-5, with 7 bases identical to TRBD1. The junction had 12 bases not matched to a gene; V was cut back by 6 bases and J by 4 bases. The CDR3 has 16 amino acids. The germline V gene encodes CDR1 MNHNY and CDR2 SVGAGI (reference sequence). CDR3 sequence reads: CASSPPPGQRNQPQHF. DNA of the CDR3: TGTGCCAGCAGCCCGCCCCCGGGACAGCGAAATCAGCCCCAGCATTTT.

The rearrangement joins TRBV11-2 to TRBJ2-3; D remains ambiguous. The CDR3 is 15 residues long. Trimming left V 1 base short and J 1 base short, with 9 bases between. Germline loops: CDR1 SGHAT, CDR2 FQNNGV. The chain's CDR3 is CASSLAPRGTDTQYF. Here the CDR3 DNA reads TGTGCCAGCAGCTTAGCTCCAAGAGGCACAGATACGCAGTATTTT.

This clonotype turned up a few times. The chain carries TRBV10-3 and TRBJ2-7, with TRBD1 as a possible D gene (7 bases). CDR1 and CDR2 from the germline V gene are ENHRY and SYGVKD. CDR3 length: 13 residues. Trimming cost V 10 bases and J 5 bases, with 18 bases left between them. The CDR3 here is CATAGQQRDEQYF. The CDR3 bases are TGTGCCACCGCGGGACAGCAGCGGGACGAGCAGTACTTC.

The chain uses TRBV3-1 and TRBJ1-5, with 9 bases identical to TRBD1. V was clipped by 1 base and J by 6 bases; unmatched bases: 10. Germline-derived CDR1 and CDR2 are LGHDT and YNNKEL (reference sequence). CDR3 size: 17 residues. The CDR3 DNA reads as TGTGCCAGCAGCCAAGGGGTTGGAGACAGGGGGGTTCAGCCCCAGCATTTT. It translates to CASSQGVGDRGVQPQHF.

The sample holds a few counts of this clonotype. This chain links TRBV12-5 with TRBJ2-3; D tentatively reads TRBD1 or TRBD2 (5 bases each). The V and J ends lost 6 bases and 0 bases respectively, with 10 bases between them. The CDR3 has 14 amino acids. Looked up from germline, CDR1 is LGHNT and CDR2 is FRNRAP. CDR3 residues: CASGLRDSTDTQYF. In nucleotides, the CDR3 is TGTGCTAGTGGACTCCGGGACAGCACAGATACGCAGTATTTT.

This clonotype was detected ten times or more. This CDR3 reads CSAKLAGETQYF. The CDR3 region has the DNA TGCAGTGCTAAACTAGCGGGAGAGACCCAGTACTTC. V is TRBV20-1 and J is TRBJ2-5, with 9 bases identical to TRBD2. Germline assignment: CDR1 DFQATT and CDR2 SNEGSKA (reference sequence). This CDR3 is built from 12 residues. V lost 4 bases to trimming and J lost 4 bases; unmatched junction nucleotides: 1.

The chain couples TRBV3-1 to TRBJ2-7; no definite D call. Trimming stripped 4 bases from V and 3 bases from J, with 16 bases between. The CDR3 has 15 amino acids. Germline loops: CDR1 LGHDT, CDR2 YNNKEL (reference sequence). CDR3 sequence: CASSPPDGPDYEQYF. As DNA, the CDR3 is TGTGCCAGCAGCCCACCGGACGGACCAGACTACGAGCAGTACTTC.

The chain joins TRBV6-5 to TRBJ1-2; a weak D match, TRBD1 (5 bases). The CDR3 covers 14 residues. CDR1 and CDR2 from the germline V gene are MNHEY and SVGAGI. Deletions cut 2 bases from V and 5 bases from J, with 12 bases between. This CDR3 is CASSYIGTLYGYTF. In DNA form, the CDR3 reads TGTGCCAGCAGTTACATCGGGACGTTGTATGGCTACACCTTC.

This clonotype was seen a handful of times. V gene TRBV20-1 combines with J gene TRBJ2-5, with D unclear. The CDR3 totals 12 residues. In germline, CDR1 is DFQATT, CDR2 SNEGSKA (reference sequence). V was clipped by 1 base and J by 5 bases, with 8 bases between them. The CDR3 DNA is TGCAGTGCTAGAGCCGCCGACGAGACCCAGTACTTC. Its translation: CSARAADETQYF.

DNA for the CDR3: TGTGCCAGCAGCTTACCCCCTAGCGGAGAGTACCAAGAGACCCAGTACTTC. It specifies CASSLPPSGEYQETQYF. The chain joins TRBV7-9 to TRBJ2-5, with TRBD2 identical over 7 bases. Losses at the gene ends were 2 bases for V and 0 bases for J; bases not matched to a gene: 9. The germline gives CDR1 SEHNR, CDR2 FQNEAQ (reference sequence). The CDR3 loop spans 17 amino acids.

V and J are TRBV5-6 and TRBJ1-4; D not resolved. Trimming took 0 bases from V and 5 from J, leaving 11 bases between them. Germline CDR1 reads SGHDT; CDR2 reads YYEEEE. This CDR3 contains 15 residues. CDR3 bases: TGTGCCAGCAGCTTGGCTCTACAGACAAATGAAAAACTGTTTTTT. As protein: CASSLALQTNEKLFF.